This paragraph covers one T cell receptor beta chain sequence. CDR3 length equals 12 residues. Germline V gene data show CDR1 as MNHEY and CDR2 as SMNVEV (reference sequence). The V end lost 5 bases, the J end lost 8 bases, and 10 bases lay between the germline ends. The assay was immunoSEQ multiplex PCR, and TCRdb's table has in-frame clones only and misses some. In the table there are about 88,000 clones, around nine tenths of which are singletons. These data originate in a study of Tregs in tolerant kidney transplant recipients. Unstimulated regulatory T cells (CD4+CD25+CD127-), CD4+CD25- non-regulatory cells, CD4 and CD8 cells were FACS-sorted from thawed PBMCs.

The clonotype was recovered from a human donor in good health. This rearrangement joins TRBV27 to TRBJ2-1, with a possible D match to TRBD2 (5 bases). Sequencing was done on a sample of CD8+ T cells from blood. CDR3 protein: CASSPSGYEQFF. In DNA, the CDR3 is TGTGCCAGCAGTCCCAGCGGTTATGAGCAGTTCTTC.